This passage covers 18 T cell receptor beta chains from one sample sequenced in a study of long-term antiretroviral therapy in people with HIV. Investigators performed immunoSEQ version v3.0 at survey level. Produced via immunoSEQ multiplex PCR; TCRdb's table is partial and in-frame only. The sample gives about 7,000 clones, approximately 76% of which show up once; around 30% is in the top ten. Sequences were derived from unsorted PBMCs, sampled 0.2 years after starting antiretroviral therapy. The receptor set was obtained from a man aged 35 to 55 with HIV.

This clone appeared a few times. The chain links TRBV27 to TRBJ2-7; 8 nucleotides line up with TRBD1. Germline CDR1 and CDR2: MNHEY and SMNVEV (reference sequence). There are 13 residues in the CDR3. The V and J ends lost 5 bases and 5 bases, in that order; junction bases with no gene match: 5. The CDR3 loop is CASSPGGFNEQYF. The DNA of the CDR3 is TGTGCCAGCAGTCCAGGGGGCTTCAACGAGCAGTACTTC.

V usage is TRBV9 and J usage is TRBJ1-1; perhaps TRBD1 as D (5 bases). V lost 2 bases, J lost 1 base, and 9 bases lay in between. Looked up from germline, CDR1 is SGDLS and CDR2 is YYNGEE. CDR3 length: 14 amino acids. The CDR3 protein is CASSVGPPNTEAFF. The CDR3 nucleotides read TGTGCCAGCAGCGTGGGACCGCCGAACACTGAAGCTTTCTTT.

This chain connects TRBV6-5 to TRBJ1-1; D unresolved. The germline V and J ends were trimmed by 6 bases and 14 bases, with 22 bases remaining between them. The CDR3 contains 13 residues. Germline CDR1 and CDR2: MNHEY and SVGAGI. In DNA, the CDR3 is TGTGCCAGCAGCCCGTCCTCTGCCCAAAGGATCTTCTTT. Its translation is CASSPSSAQRIFF.

V usage is TRBV2 and J usage is TRBJ2-1; 9 nucleotides line up with TRBD1. The CDR3 sequence is 15 residues long. Germline-derived CDR1 and CDR2 are SNHLY and FYNNEI. With V trimmed by 6 bases and J by 4 bases, 7 bases remained unmatched. CDR3 coding DNA: TGTGCCAGCAGCCCCGGGACAGGGATTTACAATGAGCAGTTCTTC. The encoded protein is CASSPGTGIYNEQFF. Drawing the rest from reference TRBV2 and TRBJ2-1, the complete variable domain is EPEVTQTPSHQVTQMGQEVILRCVPISNHLYFYWYRQILGQKVEFLVSFYNNEISEKSEIFDDQFSVERPDGSNFTLKIRSTKLEDSAMYFCASSPGTGIYNEQFFGPGTRLTVL.

V is TRBV5-4 and J is TRBJ2-1; D tentatively fits TRBD1 or TRBD2 (5 bases each). Germline lookup yields CDR1 SGHNT and CDR2 YYREEE (reference sequence). V was trimmed by 4 bases and J by 10 bases, leaving 15 bases between them. The CDR3 covers 13 residues. CDR3 protein: CASSTGPSAEQFF. The CDR3 DNA reads TGTGCCAGCAGCACGGGACCATCCGCAGAGCAGTTCTTC.

The chain recombines TRBV5-8 with TRBJ2-4; 11 nucleotides align to TRBD1. Germline V lookup: CDR1 SGHTS, CDR2 YDEGEE. The CDR3 runs to 19 residues. The V segment lost 6 bases and the J segment 0 bases; nucleotides outside the gene matches: 14. The CDR3 loop is CASTPFGTGGEKAKNIQYF. Written as DNA, the CDR3 is TGTGCCAGCACCCCCTTTGGGACAGGGGGGGAGAAAGCCAAAAACATTCAGTACTTC.

This clone was detected only once. This sequence joins TRBV6-4 and TRBJ1-2; TRBD1 agrees at 8 bases. V lost 5 bases to trimming and J lost 0 bases; unmatched junction nucleotides: 5. The germline V gene encodes CDR1 MRHNA and CDR2 SNTAGT. The CDR3 runs to 15 residues. Here the CDR3 DNA reads TGTGCCAGCAGTCCCGGGACAGGCTCTAACTATGGCTACACCTTC. Its translation: CASSPGTGSNYGYTF.

The chain is built from TRBV10-3 and TRBJ2-7; a possible D gene is TRBD2 (5 bases). CDR3 length: 14 amino acids. Trimming removed 6 bases at V and 6 bases at J, with 18 bases between. CDR1 and CDR2 (germline): ENHRY, SYGVKD. CDR3 nucleotides: TGTGCCATCAGCGTTGACCCCAGCGGCCTCGAGCAGTACTTC. This gives the protein CAISVDPSGLEQYF.

This chain connects TRBV18 to TRBJ2-7, with D perhaps assigned TRBD1 or TRBD2 (6 bases each). This CDR3 comprises 18 residues. Per the germline V gene, CDR1 is KGHSH and CDR2 is LQKENI. Trimming took 2 bases from V and 0 from J, leaving 20 bases between them. The CDR3 DNA is TGTGCCAGCTCACCAGGGTGGGGAAAGGGGGAGGCCTCCTACGAGCAGTACTTC. Amino acids: CASSPGWGKGEASYEQYF.

The rearrangement joins TRBV18 to TRBJ2-7; 8 bases fit TRBD1. Germline V gene sequence: CDR1 KGHSH, CDR2 LQKENI. After removal of 2 bases from V and 0 bases from J, the junction contained 9 bases not matched to a gene. The CDR3 extends over 17 amino acids. The CDR3 region is CASSPVNRGFFSYEQYF. The DNA of the CDR3 is TGTGCCAGCTCACCAGTGAACAGGGGGTTTTTCTCCTACGAGCAGTACTTC.

The chain recombines TRBV19 with TRBJ2-5; 9 positions match TRBD1. Looked up from germline, CDR1 is LNHDA and CDR2 is SQIVND (reference sequence). The CDR3 loop spans 14 amino acids. The J segment lost 4 bases and the V segment lost 6 bases, leaving 6 bases of the junction unmatched. CDR3 residues: CASRLSGQGETQYF. DNA of the CDR3: TGTGCCAGTAGGCTTTCGGGACAGGGAGAGACCCAGTACTTC.

The table lists this clone with a few counts. The chain joins TRBV4-1 to TRBJ1-5; D possibly corresponds to TRBD1 (5 bases). The V and J ends lost 0 bases and 4 bases respectively, with 13 bases between them. The CDR3 totals 16 residues. Germline V gene lookup returns CDR1 MGHRA and CDR2 YSYEKL. DNA for the CDR3: TGCGCCAGCAGCCAAGAACTGACAGCCCGGAATCAGCCCCAGCATTTT. Translation: CASSQELTARNQPQHF.

The V and J genes are TRBV27 and TRBJ1-4, with a tentative D call TRBD1 (5 bases). V lost 5 bases, J lost 8 bases, and 15 bases lay in between. The length of the CDR3 is 14 residues. CDR1 is MNHEY, CDR2 SMNVEV, per germline (reference sequence). CDR3 bases: TGTGCCAGCAGTGCGCGGGACTATGCGGAAAAACTGTTTTTT. As protein: CASSARDYAEKLFF.

This clone was seen more than once but under ten times. The chain couples TRBV27 to TRBJ1-2, with D perhaps TRBD1 (5 bases). This CDR3 has 15 residues. Per the germline V gene, CDR1 is MNHEY and CDR2 is SMNVEV (reference sequence). With 5 bases removed from V and 3 bases from J, the gap between germline ends came to 16 bases. CDR3 region: CASSRRGMGDYGYTF. The CDR3 region has the DNA TGTGCCAGCAGTCGTAGGGGTATGGGGGACTATGGCTACACCTTC.

The J gene is TRBJ1-5, the V gene TRBV27, with D perhaps TRBD1 (6 bases). The CDR3 runs 16 residues. Trimming shortened V by 6 bases and J by 0 bases, and 15 bases separated the two germline ends. CDR1 and CDR2 from the germline V gene are MNHEY and SMNVEV (reference sequence). CDR3 DNA sequence: TGTGCCAGCAGCACCAAGGAGGGGGGTAGCAATCAGCCCCAGCATTTT. This translates into CASSTKEGGSNQPQHF.

This clone was recorded a few times. This chain joins TRBV6-1 and TRBJ2-7, with D possibly called TRBD1 or TRBD2 (5 bases each). The CDR3 sequence is 14 residues long. Trimming shortened V by 4 bases and J by 3 bases, and 13 bases separated the two germline ends. Germline V gene lookup returns CDR1 MNHNS and CDR2 SASEGT. The CDR3 reads CASSGDGLIYEQYF. The CDR3 DNA reads as TGTGCCAGCAGTGGGGACGGTTTAATCTACGAGCAGTACTTC.

The V and J genes are TRBV7-2 and TRBJ2-2; D is perhaps TRBD2 (5 bases). With 2 bases removed from V and 5 bases from J, the gap between germline ends came to 12 bases. This CDR3 is 15 amino acids long. Germline loops: CDR1 SGHTA, CDR2 FQGNSA. This CDR3 is CASSLIAPGTGELFF. The CDR3 region has the DNA TGTGCCAGCAGCTTAATAGCCCCGGGGACCGGGGAGCTGTTTTTT.

This clone occurred a few times. V gene TRBV27 combines with J gene TRBJ1-1; D is uncertain. Trimming took off 0 bases at V and 3 bases at J, with 5 bases between the two ends. The CDR3 loop spans 13 amino acids. Per the germline V gene, CDR1 is MNHEY and CDR2 is SMNVEV (reference sequence). The CDR3: CASSLSQYTEAFF. The CDR3, as DNA: TGTGCCAGCAGTTTATCGCAGTACACTGAAGCTTTCTTT.